The clone carrying this TCR beta chain showed up just a few times. Its matching antigen is unknown. As it was prepared, the TCRbeta library received unique molecular identifiers. MiXCR was run by TCRdb on the PCR reads, yielding one entry per CDR3 protein. Seen here are 550,000 to 600,000 distinct CDR3 sequences, under 25% observed once, and the top ten hold roughly 15%. This sample stems from a study of T-cell reconstitution after alpha-beta-depleted transplantation in children. Study conclusions and caveats: After one year, T-cell counts and TCRbeta diversity mostly came from new T cells. The study traced high day-60 TCRbeta diversity in some patients to surviving recipient T cells and thymic progenitors. Approximately two months post-transplant, alpha-beta T cells reportedly originated from several hundred expanded graft clones.

The CDR3 loop spans 17 amino acids. CDR1 and CDR2 (germline): SNHLY, FYNNEI. The V gene end was trimmed by 1 base and the J gene end by 2 bases; junction bases not matched to a gene: 8. The chain joins TRBV2 to TRBJ2-3, with TRBD2 identical over 8 bases. Sequencing was performed on PBMCs, mostly from graft donor cells, taken 360 days after TCRalphabeta/CD19-depleted stem cell transplant. The TCR originated in a boy under three years old who had a stem cell transplant for acute myeloid leukemia, so the T cells may come from the graft donor. CDR3 DNA: TGTGCCAGCAGTGAAGACGTTTGGCGGGGGGACACAGATACGCAGTATTTT. The encoded protein is CASSEDVWRGDTDTQYF.